Included here is one T cell receptor beta chain sequence, with context. The antigen is undetermined. Other DNA sequences in the sample encode the same CDR3. The CDR3 covers 14 residues. Trimming took off 3 bases at V and 6 bases at J, with 11 bases between the two ends. Germline loops: CDR1 SGHVS, CDR2 FNYEAQ. This was a deep-level run. Using immunoSEQ multiplex PCR, the repertoire was profiled, and TCRdb retains in-frame clones only, with some absent. The sample has just over 2,000,000 clones, about 95% seen once. Positive CCR7 selection of CD45RO-negative cells yielded the naive CD8 cells, and terminally differentiated effector memory CD45RA+ cells were excluded. The data were taken from a study of shared clonotypes between healthy human individuals. Across the whole study: Used for every donor were three CD4 naive, three CD4 memory, two CD8 naive and one CD8 memory plate. Study outcomes and limitations: Some clonotypes were shared by all four sorted-subset donors, while others were not shared. The non-shared ones had lower generation probabilities than the shared ones.

This chain connects TRBV7-6 to TRBJ2-2, with D perhaps assigned TRBD1 or TRBD2 (6 bases each). This receptor was taken from a man aged 18-30 years in good health. Sequences were obtained from naive CD8+ T cells sorted from blood. The CDR3 region has the DNA TGTGCCAGCAGCTTTAACAGGGAGGCCGGGGAGCTGTTTTTT. It yields the protein CASSFNREAGELFF.